A single sample gave rise to the 28 T cell receptor beta chains below, sequenced in a study of blood T cells in healthy people across ages. A J-beta primer mix and a sample-barcoded 5' primer were used in a second PCR of roughly 6 to 12 cycles. TCRdb fed the 5' RACE reads into MiXCR, producing one record per CDR3 protein. The repertoire holds 1.5 million to 2 million distinct CDR3 sequences, with roughly 27% as singletons. The specimen was blood. These receptors were taken from a woman in her twenties or thirties in good health.

In this sample, this clonotype turned up many times. The chain uses TRBV10-1 and TRBJ2-7, with D perhaps assigned TRBD1 or TRBD2 (5 bases each). Trimming took off 5 bases at V and 3 bases at J, with 17 bases between the two ends. The CDR3 consists of 15 residues. Germline CDR1 WNHNN, CDR2 SYGVQD (reference sequence). Here the CDR3 DNA reads TGCGCCAGCAGTCCCCCCGGGACCGCGGTCTACGAGCAGTACTTC. Translated: CASSPPGTAVYEQYF.

This clonotype has a count of ten or more. The rearrangement links TRBV7-6 to TRBJ2-5, with TRBD2 matching over 12 bases. The CDR3 has 16 residues. With V trimmed by 2 bases and J by 5 bases, 6 bases remained unmatched. Germline V gives CDR1 SGHVS, CDR2 FNYEAQ. The DNA for the CDR3 is TGTGCCAGCAGCTTATTCCGGACTAGCGGGGAGGAGACCCAGTACTTC. Amino acid sequence: CASSLFRTSGEETQYF.

This clonotype was recorded at least ten times. The rearrangement uses TRBV5-1 and TRBJ2-7; D might be TRBD1 or TRBD2, each matching 6 bases. Trimming removed 0 bases at V and 1 base at J, with 14 bases between. This CDR3 contains 16 residues. Germline loops: CDR1 SGHRS, CDR2 YFSETQ. Here the CDR3 DNA reads TGCGCCAGCAGCTTGGGATATGGGGGGCGATCCTACGAGCAGTACTTC. Translation: CASSLGYGGRSYEQYF.

The J gene is TRBJ2-5, the V gene TRBV6-1; D possibly corresponds to TRBD1 (6 bases). V was cut by 2 bases and J by 11 bases, with 18 bases left in between. This CDR3 spans 14 amino acids. The V gene's germline CDR1 is MNHNS and CDR2 SASEGT. CDR3 amino acids: CASSEISGDTQQYF. CDR3 bases: TGTGCCAGCAGTGAAATTAGTGGGGACACCCAGCAGTACTTC.

On this clonotype: The junction does not match germline at one end; this may be a read error. This chain joins TRBV7-9 and TRBJ2-4; D gene uncertain. Germline loops: CDR1 SEHNR, CDR2 FQNEAQ (reference sequence). This CDR3 is built from 12 residues. CDR3 coding DNA: TGCGTCAGCAGCTTAGACTGGGACATTCAGTACTTC. It encodes CVSSLDWDIQYF.

This clonotype was detected only a few times. The gene calls are TRBV20-1 and TRBJ1-2; TRBD1 matches 7 bases. CDR1 and CDR2 (germline): DFQATT, SNEGSKA (reference sequence). The length of the CDR3 is 14 residues. J was trimmed by 1 base and V by 3 bases; bases with no gene match: 5. The CDR3 DNA follows: TGCAGTGCTAGGCACAGGGGTTTTAACTATGGCTACACCTTC. This gives the protein CSARHRGFNYGYTF.

This clonotype was counted a few times. The chain links TRBV6-5 to TRBJ2-3; 8 bases fit TRBD1. This CDR3 has 13 residues. V lost 6 bases to trimming and J lost 6 bases; unmatched junction nucleotides: 5. Germline V gives CDR1 MNHEY, CDR2 SVGAGI. The CDR3 here is CASRRQGSDTQYF. The CDR3, as DNA: TGTGCCAGCAGACGACAGGGGAGTGATACGCAGTATTTT.

The chain is built from TRBV6-6 and TRBJ2-7; TRBD2 matches at 8 bases. Trimming removed 0 bases from V and 6 bases from J; junction bases left unmatched: 4. Germline V gene data show CDR1 as MNHNY and CDR2 as SVGAGI (reference sequence). This CDR3 is 14 amino acids long. The CDR3 here is CASSYSTAGVEQYF. The DNA for the CDR3 is TGTGCCAGCAGTTACTCTACAGCGGGAGTCGAGCAGTACTTC.

This clonotype was seen just once. The rearrangement uses TRBV7-3 and TRBJ2-2, with 9 bases lining up with TRBD2. The germline V gene encodes CDR1 SGHTA and CDR2 FQGTGA. The CDR3 has 16 residues. V lost 5 bases, J lost 5 bases, and 9 bases stayed unmatched. The CDR3 region has the DNA TGTGCCAGCAGCCAACTTAGCGGGGGCGGAACCGGGGAGCTGTTTTTT. Protein: CASSQLSGGGTGELFF.

As for this clonotype: This may stem from a read error, because a much larger clone lies one nucleotide away. The chain recombines TRBV5-1 with TRBJ2-7; TRBD1 matches 7 bases. J gave up 2 bases and V 4 bases, and 18 bases lay outside the gene matches. This CDR3 region has 18 residues. Germline V gene lookup returns CDR1 SGHRS and CDR2 YFSETQ. The CDR3 coding sequence is TGCGCCAGCAGCGAGGGACAACAGGGGCGGCAGAGGGCCTACGAGCAGTACTTC. Amino acids: CASSEGQQGRQRAYEQYF.

Turning to this clonotype: A junction boundary mismatches the germline segment, possibly from a read error. The gene calls are TRBV6-5 and TRBJ2-7; D gene ambiguous. CDR1 MNHEY and CDR2 SVGAGI come from the germline V gene. The CDR3 runs to 13 residues. Here the CDR3 reads CASSYRLTYKQYF. The DNA for the CDR3 is TGTGCCAGCAGTTACAGGCTTACCTACAAGCAGTACTTC.

The V gene is TRBV30, the J gene TRBJ2-6; D possibly corresponds to TRBD1 (6 bases). This CDR3 region has 17 residues. V lost 2 bases to trimming and J lost 0 bases, with 14 bases between them. From germline, CDR1 is GTSNPN and CDR2 SVGIG (reference sequence). Here the CDR3 DNA reads TGTGCCTGGAGTACAGGGCGTCAGCTCTCTGGGGCCAACGTCCTGACTTTC. It specifies CAWSTGRQLSGANVLTF. The full variable domain, its missing parts supplied by reference TRBV30 and TRBJ2-6, is SQTIHQWPATLVQPVGSPLSLECTVEGTSNPNLYWYRQAAGRGLQLLFYSVGIGQISSEVPQNLSASRPQDRQFILSSKKLLLSDSGFYLCAWSTGRQLSGANVLTFGAGSRLTVL.

This clonotype occurred a few times. The chain recombines TRBV10-2 with TRBJ1-4; 9 bases line up with TRBD1. The CDR3 runs 14 residues. The V gene's germline CDR1 is WSHSY and CDR2 SAAADI. After removal of 7 bases from V and 8 bases from J, the junction contained 8 bases not matched to a gene. The CDR3 region has the DNA TGCGCCAGCACGTCTCGGACAGGGGAAGAAAAACTGTTTTTT. Translation: CASTSRTGEEKLFF.

This clonotype was counted once. The rearrangement links TRBV6-5 to TRBJ1-5, with 7 bases lining up with TRBD1. The CDR3 has 15 amino acids. CDR1 and CDR2 from the germline V gene are MNHEY and SVGAGI. Losses at the gene ends were 6 bases for V and 3 bases for J; bases not matched to a gene: 8. The CDR3 here is CASRRQGFNNQPQHF. The CDR3 DNA reads TGTGCCAGCAGGCGACAGGGCTTTAACAATCAGCCCCAGCATTTT.

This clonotype was observed many times. The chain links TRBV7-3 to TRBJ2-1; D is possibly TRBD1 (7 bases). Germline V gives CDR1 SGHTA, CDR2 FQGTGA. CDR3 length: 16 amino acids. V was shortened by 4 bases and J by 8 bases, with 21 bases between the two germline ends. DNA for the CDR3: TGTGCCAGCAGCTACCCCGGGACAGCGTCGGGGGATGAGCAGTTCTTC. This encodes CASSYPGTASGDEQFF.

This clonotype was picked up a small number of times. This sequence joins TRBV6-6 and TRBJ2-3; 9 bases line up with TRBD2. V trimming: 4 bases; J trimming: 4 bases; junction bases outside the gene matches: 12. The CDR3 contains 17 residues. In germline, CDR1 is MNHNY, CDR2 SVGAGI (reference sequence). CDR3 bases: TGTGCCAGCAGTTCCCCCGGGACTAGCCTTTATGCAGATACGCAGTATTTT. Translated: CASSSPGTSLYADTQYF.

The chain combines TRBV6-1 with TRBJ2-2; no firm D call. From germline, CDR1 is MNHNS and CDR2 SASEGT. With 0 bases removed from V and 6 bases from J, the gap between germline ends came to 5 bases. CDR3 length: 13 residues. The CDR3 DNA reads TGTGCCAGCAGTGAAGCAAGTGCCGGGGAGCTGTTTTTT. This encodes CASSEASAGELFF.

This clonotype was detected only a few times. The V gene is TRBV7-9, the J gene TRBJ2-2, with D unclear. V was cut by 2 bases and J by 7 bases, with 11 bases left in between. The CDR3 has 14 residues. Germline CDR1 reads SEHNR; CDR2 reads FQNEAQ (reference sequence). In DNA form, the CDR3 reads TGTGCCAGCAGCTTATATTCGTGGAACGGGGAGCTGTTTTTT. Protein: CASSLYSWNGELFF. The full variable domain, in which reference TRBV7-9 and TRBJ2-2 provide the parts outside the CDR3, is DTGVSQNPRHKITKRGQNVTFRCDPISEHNRLYWYRQTLGQGPEFLTYFQNEAQLEKSRLLSDRFSAERPKGSFSTLEIQRTEQGDSAMYLCASSLYSWNGELFFGEGSRLTVL.

Turning to this clonotype: The junction does not match germline at one end; this may be a read error. V gene TRBV27 combines with J gene TRBJ2-1; no clear D. This CDR3 spans 14 amino acids. The germline V gene encodes CDR1 MNHEY and CDR2 SMNVEV (reference sequence). CDR3 coding DNA: TGTACCAGTCGGCCCCCGAGCTCCTACAATGAGCAGTTCTTC. It specifies CTSRPPSSYNEQFF.

With regard to this clonotype: One junction end disagrees with the germline gene, perhaps due to a read error. The rearrangement joins TRBV3-1 to TRBJ2-5; D remains ambiguous. This CDR3 contains 14 residues. Germline V gives CDR1 LGHDT, CDR2 YNNKEL (reference sequence). The CDR3 sequence: CAGSQDAGWGTQYF. CDR3 bases: TGTGCCGGCAGCCAAGATGCAGGTTGGGGGACCCAGTACTTC.

This clonotype was observed a few times. The CDR3 reads CASSYGVTYGTNEKLFF. The CDR3 coding sequence is TGTGCCAGCAGTTATGGGGTTACGTATGGAACTAATGAAAAACTGTTTTTT. The V call is TRBV6-2 or TRBV6-3, the J call TRBJ1-4; no definite D call. This CDR3 region has 17 residues. Trimming took 3 bases from V and 1 from J, leaving 15 bases between them. CDR1 and CDR2 (germline): MNHEY, SVGEGT.

Remarks on this clonotype: Compared with germline, one end of the junction differs, possibly owing to a read error. The rearrangement links TRBV6-2 or TRBV6-3 to TRBJ2-3, with 7 bases that match TRBD1. The CDR3 has 15 amino acids. Germline V CDR1 and CDR2: MNHEY, SVGEGT. CDR3 protein: CASSLGGPSTGTQYF. The CDR3 nucleotides are TGTGCCAGCAGTCTAGGGGGCCCGAGCACAGGTACGCAGTATTTT.

The J gene is TRBJ2-3, the V gene TRBV20-1; TRBD1 might be the D (6 bases). The CDR3 is made up of 14 amino acids. CDR1 is DFQATT and CDR2 is SNEGSKA in the germline V gene (reference sequence). Trimming shortened V by 5 bases and J by 1 base, and 13 bases separated the two germline ends. CDR3 region: CSAGTGLRTDTQYF. The CDR3 region has the DNA TGCAGTGCTGGCACAGGGTTGCGCACAGATACGCAGTATTTT.

In its sample, this clonotype was seen a few times. This CDR3 is CASSLSMVNEAFF. As DNA, the CDR3 is TGTGCCAGCAGTTTATCGATGGTCAATGAAGCTTTCTTT. The chain recombines TRBV27 with TRBJ1-1; D remains ambiguous. CDR1 and CDR2 from the germline V gene are MNHEY and SMNVEV (reference sequence). This CDR3 is 13 amino acids long. The germline V and J ends were trimmed by 0 bases and 7 bases, with 9 bases remaining between them.

This clonotype came up a few times. One base away lies a much larger clone, so this may be a sequencing read error. V is TRBV20-1 and J is TRBJ2-5, with D tentatively TRBD1 (6 bases). TRBJ2-7 explains the end of the DNA better; the J call may be wrong. CDR1 and CDR2 from the germline V gene are DFQATT and SNEGSKA (reference sequence). The CDR3 consists of 14 residues. The CDR3 loop is CSARPVDRPHEQYF. DNA of the CDR3: TGCAGTGCTAGACCTGTCGACAGGCCCCACGAGCAGTACTTC.

Worth noting for this clonotype: Since a much larger clone is just one base distant, this may be a read error. The gene calls are TRBV6-2 or TRBV6-3 and TRBJ2-1; the match to TRBD2 covers 8 bases. From germline, CDR1 is MNHEY and CDR2 SVGEGT. The CDR3 is 15 amino acids. The CDR3 DNA reads TGTGTCAGCAGGACTATGACTAGCGCCTACAATGAGCAGTTCTTC. As protein: CVSRTMTSAYNEQFF.

This clonotype was counted a few times. The chain uses TRBV11-2 and TRBJ2-3, with 9 bases identical to TRBD1. With 7 bases clipped from V and 2 bases from J, the junction kept 4 bases outside the gene matches. CDR1 and CDR2 from the germline V gene are SGHAT and FQNNGV. This CDR3 contains 14 residues. This chain's CDR3 is CASTHRGPTDTQYF. CDR3 in DNA: TGTGCCAGCACCCACAGGGGGCCCACAGATACGCAGTATTTT.

V usage is TRBV9 and J usage is TRBJ2-5; TRBD2 matches 8 bases. Germline-derived CDR1 and CDR2 are SGDLS and YYNGEE. With V trimmed by 3 bases and J by 4 bases, 11 bases remained unmatched. This CDR3 contains 16 residues. CDR3 residues: CASSGGISSGPETQYF. In nucleotides, the CDR3 is TGTGCCAGCAGCGGGGGGATTTCTAGCGGGCCAGAGACCCAGTACTTC. Full variable domain (missing parts from reference TRBV9 and TRBJ2-5): DSGVTQTPKHLITATGQRVTLRCSPRSGDLSVYWYQQSLDQGLQFLIQYYNGEERAKGNILERFSAQQFPDLHSELNLSSLELGDSALYFCASSGGISSGPETQYFGPGTRLLVL.